This TCR beta chain stems from a study of vaccination and CD4 T cells after COVID-19. Study summary: Post-COVID specimens were obtained a median about 100 days after diagnosis (range 35 to 161).

The study's findings and limits: The appearance of a median 86.3% of reactive clones in convalescent patients occurred only post-vaccination.

Comment on this clonotype: The antigen remains undetermined.

Sequencing of the DNA from cultured CD4+ T cells was carried out with the Oncomine TCR Beta short-read assay. TCRdb reprocessed the PCR reads via MiXCR and lists one record per CDR3 protein. The sample has under 15,000 distinct CDR3 sequences; approximately 59% are singletons. Noted treatment: roughly nine-day PBMC culture with coronavirus spike peptide pools or control peptides (ViraFEST assay). Before TCRs were sequenced, ViraFEST expanded antigen-specific T cells with peptide pools. Positive PCR tests came between March and December 2020, ahead of the US Alpha, Beta and Delta variants. The sequence came from a human donor who had recovered from COVID-19. The sequencing input was CD4+ T cells from blood, cultured in vitro.

This CDR3 is CSARVGGSTYF. CDR3 sequence (DNA): TGCAGTGCTAGAGTGGGGGGGAGCACGTACTTC. The chain employs TRBV20-1 and TRBJ2-7; 7 bases align to TRBD2. Losses at the gene ends were 1 base for V and 12 bases for J; bases not matched to a gene: 6. CDR3 length equals 11 residues. Germline V CDR1 and CDR2: DFQATT, SNEGSKA (reference sequence).